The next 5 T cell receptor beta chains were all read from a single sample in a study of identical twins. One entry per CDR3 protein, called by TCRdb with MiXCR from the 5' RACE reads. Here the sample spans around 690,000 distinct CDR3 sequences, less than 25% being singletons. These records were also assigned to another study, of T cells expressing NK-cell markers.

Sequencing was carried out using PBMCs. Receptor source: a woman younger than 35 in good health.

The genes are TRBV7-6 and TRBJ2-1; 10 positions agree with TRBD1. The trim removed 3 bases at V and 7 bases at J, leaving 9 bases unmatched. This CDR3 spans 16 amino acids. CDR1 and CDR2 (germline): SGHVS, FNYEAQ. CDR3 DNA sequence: TGTGCCAGCAGCTTGGCTATACGACAGGGGGCGAATGAGCAGTTCTTC. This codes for CASSLAIRQGANEQFF. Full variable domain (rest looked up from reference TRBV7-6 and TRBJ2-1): GAGVSQSPRYKVTKRGQDVALRCDPISGHVSLYWYRQALGQGPEFLTYFNYEAQQDKSGLPNDRFSAERPEGSISTLTIQRTEQRDSAMYRCASSLAIRQGANEQFFGPGTRLTVL.

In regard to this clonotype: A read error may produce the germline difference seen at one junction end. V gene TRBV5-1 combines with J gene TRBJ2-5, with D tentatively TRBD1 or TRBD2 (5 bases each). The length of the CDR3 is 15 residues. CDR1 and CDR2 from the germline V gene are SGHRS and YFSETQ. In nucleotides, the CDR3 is TGCGCCGGCAGATGGGGACGAGGAGGAGAAGAGACCCAGTACTTC. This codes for CAGRWGRGGEETQYF. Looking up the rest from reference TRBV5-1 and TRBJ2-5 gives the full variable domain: KAGVTQTPRYLIKTRGQQVTLSCSPISGHRSVSWYQQTPGQGLQFLFEYFSETQRNKGNFPGRFSGRQFSNSRSEMNVSTLELGDSALYLCAGRWGRGGEETQYFGPGTRLLVL.

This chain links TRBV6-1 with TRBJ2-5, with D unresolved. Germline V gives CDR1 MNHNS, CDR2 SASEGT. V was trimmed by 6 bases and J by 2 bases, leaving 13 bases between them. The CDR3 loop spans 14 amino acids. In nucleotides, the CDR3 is TGTGCCAGCAGCCGTTCCCAGGAACAAGAGACCCAGTACTTC. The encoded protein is CASSRSQEQETQYF.

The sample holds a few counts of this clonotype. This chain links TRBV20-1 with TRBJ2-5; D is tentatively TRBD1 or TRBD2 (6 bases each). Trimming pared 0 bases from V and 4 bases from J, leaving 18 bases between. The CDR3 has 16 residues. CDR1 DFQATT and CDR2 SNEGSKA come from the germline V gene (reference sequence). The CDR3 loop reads CSARDRRGANRETQYF. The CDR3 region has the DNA TGCAGTGCTAGAGATCGGAGGGGGGCGAACCGAGAGACCCAGTACTTC.

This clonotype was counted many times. The CDR3 protein is CASSGLGGNYGYTF. CDR3 bases: TGTGCCAGCAGCGGATTGGGGGGTAACTATGGCTACACCTTC. The chain is built from TRBV7-6 and TRBJ1-2, with TRBD1 as a possible D gene (5 bases). Trimming pared 5 bases from V and 1 base from J, leaving 11 bases between. CDR3 size: 14 residues. Germline V gives CDR1 SGHVS, CDR2 FNYEAQ.